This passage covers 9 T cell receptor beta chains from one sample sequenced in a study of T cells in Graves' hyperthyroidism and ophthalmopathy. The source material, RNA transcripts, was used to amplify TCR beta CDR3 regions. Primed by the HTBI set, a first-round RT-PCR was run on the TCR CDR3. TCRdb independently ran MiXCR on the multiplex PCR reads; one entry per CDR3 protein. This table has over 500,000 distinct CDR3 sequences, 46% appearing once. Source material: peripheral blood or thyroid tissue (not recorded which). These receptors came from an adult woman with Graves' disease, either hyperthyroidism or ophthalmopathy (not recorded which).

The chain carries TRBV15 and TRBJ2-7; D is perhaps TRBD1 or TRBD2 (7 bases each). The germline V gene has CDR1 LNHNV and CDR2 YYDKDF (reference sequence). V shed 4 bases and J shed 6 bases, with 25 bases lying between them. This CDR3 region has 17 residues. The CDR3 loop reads CATSTRQWGGGSSEQYF. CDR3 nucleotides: TGTGCCACCAGCACCCGACAATGGGGAGGGGGCTCAAGCGAGCAGTACTTC.

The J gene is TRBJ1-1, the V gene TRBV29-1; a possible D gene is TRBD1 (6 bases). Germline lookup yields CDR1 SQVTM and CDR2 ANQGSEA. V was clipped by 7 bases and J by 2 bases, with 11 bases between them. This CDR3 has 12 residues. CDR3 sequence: CSDRDFNTEAFF. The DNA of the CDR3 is TGCAGCGACAGGGACTTTAACACTGAAGCTTTCTTT.

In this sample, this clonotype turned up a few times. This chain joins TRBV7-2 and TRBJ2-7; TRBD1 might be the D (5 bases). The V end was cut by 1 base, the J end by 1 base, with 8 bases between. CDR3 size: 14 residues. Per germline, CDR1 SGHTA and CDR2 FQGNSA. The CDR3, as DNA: TGTGCCAGCAGCTTAGAGCCAGGGTCCTACGAGCAGTACTTC. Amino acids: CASSLEPGSYEQYF.

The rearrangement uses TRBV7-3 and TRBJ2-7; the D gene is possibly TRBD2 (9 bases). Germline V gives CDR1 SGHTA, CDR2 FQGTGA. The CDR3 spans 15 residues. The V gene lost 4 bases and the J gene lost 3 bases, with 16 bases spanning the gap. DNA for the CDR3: TGTGCCAGCAGCTCTAGCGGGGACAGGAACTACGAGCAGTACTTC. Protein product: CASSSSGDRNYEQYF.

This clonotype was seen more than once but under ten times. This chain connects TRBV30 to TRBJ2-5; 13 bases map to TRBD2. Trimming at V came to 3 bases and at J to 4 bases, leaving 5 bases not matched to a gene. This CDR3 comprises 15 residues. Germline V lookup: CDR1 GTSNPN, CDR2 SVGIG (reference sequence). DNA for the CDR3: TGTGCCTGGAGGGGTGGACTAGCGGGAGCAGAGACCCAGTACTTC. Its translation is CAWRGGLAGAETQYF.

CDR3 in DNA: TGTGCCAGCAGCTTAGACGTCTACGAGCAGTACTTC. Its translation is CASSLDVYEQYF. The chain couples TRBV7-8 to TRBJ2-7; no clear D. Trimming removed 1 base at V and 3 bases at J, with 4 bases between. CDR3 length: 12 residues. Germline V gene data show CDR1 as SGHVS and CDR2 as FQNEAQ.

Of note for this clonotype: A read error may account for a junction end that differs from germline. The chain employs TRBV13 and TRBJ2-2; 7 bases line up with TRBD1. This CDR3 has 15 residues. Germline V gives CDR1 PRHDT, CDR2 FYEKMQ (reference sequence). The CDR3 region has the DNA TGCGCCAGCAGCATAAGACAGGGTAGCACCGGGGAGCTGTTTTTT. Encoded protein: CASSIRQGSTGELFF.

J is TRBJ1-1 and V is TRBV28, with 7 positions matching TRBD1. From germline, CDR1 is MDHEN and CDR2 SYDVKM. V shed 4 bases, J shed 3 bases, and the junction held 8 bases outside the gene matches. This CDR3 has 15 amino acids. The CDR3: CASSSFQTGYTEAFF. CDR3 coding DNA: TGTGCCAGCAGTTCGTTCCAGACAGGGTACACTGAAGCTTTCTTT. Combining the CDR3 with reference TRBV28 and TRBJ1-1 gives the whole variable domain DVKVTQSSRYLVKRTGEKVFLECVQDMDHENMFWYRQDPGLGLRLIYFSYDVKMKEKGDIPEGYSVSREKKERFSLILESASTNQTSMYLCASSSFQTGYTEAFFGQGTRLTVV.

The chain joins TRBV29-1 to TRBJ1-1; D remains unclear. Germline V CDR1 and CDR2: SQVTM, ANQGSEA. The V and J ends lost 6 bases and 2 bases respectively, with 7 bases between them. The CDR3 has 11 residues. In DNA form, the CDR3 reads TGCAGCGTGAAGTTTAACACTGAAGCTTTCTTT. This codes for CSVKFNTEAFF.